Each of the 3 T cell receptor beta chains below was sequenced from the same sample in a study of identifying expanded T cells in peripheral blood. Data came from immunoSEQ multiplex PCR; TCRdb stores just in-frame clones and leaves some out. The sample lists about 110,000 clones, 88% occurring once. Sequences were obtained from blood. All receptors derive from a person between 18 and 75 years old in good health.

For the CDR3, the DNA is TGTGCCAGTAGTATGAAAAAGGAATACGAGCAGTACTTC. This gives the protein CASSMKKEYEQYF. V gene TRBV19 combines with J gene TRBJ2-7; D is unresolved. This CDR3 has 13 residues. V lost 3 bases, J lost 4 bases, and 10 bases lay in between. The germline V gene has CDR1 LNHDA and CDR2 SQIVND (reference sequence).

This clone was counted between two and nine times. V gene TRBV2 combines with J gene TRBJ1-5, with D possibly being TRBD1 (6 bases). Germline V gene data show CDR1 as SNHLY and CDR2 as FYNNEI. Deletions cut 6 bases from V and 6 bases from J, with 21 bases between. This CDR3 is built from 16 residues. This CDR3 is CASSRQGGRRGQPQHF. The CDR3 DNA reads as TGTGCCAGCAGCCGCCAAGGGGGGCGCCGAGGTCAGCCCCAGCATTTT. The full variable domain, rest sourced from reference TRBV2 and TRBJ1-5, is EPEVTQTPSHQVTQMGQEVILRCVPISNHLYFYWYRQILGQKVEFLVSFYNNEISEKSEIFDDQFSVERPDGSNFTLKIRSTKLEDSAMYFCASSRQGGRRGQPQHFGDGTRLSIL.

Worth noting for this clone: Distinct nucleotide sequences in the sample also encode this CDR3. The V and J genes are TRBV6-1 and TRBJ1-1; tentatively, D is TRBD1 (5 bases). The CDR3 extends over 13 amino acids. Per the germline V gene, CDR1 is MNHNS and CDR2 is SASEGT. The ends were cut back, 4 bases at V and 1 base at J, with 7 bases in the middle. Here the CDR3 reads CASSVGQNTEAFF. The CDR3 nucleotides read TGTGCCAGCAGTGTAGGACAGAACACTGAAGCTTTCTTT.